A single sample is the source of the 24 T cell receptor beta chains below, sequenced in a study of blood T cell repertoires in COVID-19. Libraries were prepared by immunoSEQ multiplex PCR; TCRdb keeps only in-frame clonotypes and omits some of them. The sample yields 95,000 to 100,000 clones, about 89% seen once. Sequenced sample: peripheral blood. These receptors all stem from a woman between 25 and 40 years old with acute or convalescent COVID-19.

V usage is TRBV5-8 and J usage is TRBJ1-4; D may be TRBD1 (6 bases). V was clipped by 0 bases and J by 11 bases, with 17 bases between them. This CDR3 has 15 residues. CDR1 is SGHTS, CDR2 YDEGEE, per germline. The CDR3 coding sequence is TGTGCCAGCAGCTTGGAGCAACGGCAACAGGGCAAACTGTTTTTT. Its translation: CASSLEQRQQGKLFF.

The DNA of the CDR3 is TGTGCCAGCAGCTTAGGACAGGGGGCCAAAAACATTCAGTACTTC. This sequence encodes CASSLGQGAKNIQYF. The chain carries TRBV7-2 and TRBJ2-4; TRBD1 matches 8 bases. CDR1 is SGHTA, CDR2 FQGNSA, per germline. V dropped 1 base and J dropped 1; count of bases not matched to a gene: 0. CDR3 length: 15 residues.

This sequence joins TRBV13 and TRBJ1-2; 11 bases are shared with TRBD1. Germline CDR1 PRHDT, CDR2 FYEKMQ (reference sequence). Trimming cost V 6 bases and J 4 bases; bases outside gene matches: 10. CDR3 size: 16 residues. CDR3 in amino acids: CASSWVRDRGSYGYTF. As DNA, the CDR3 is TGTGCCAGCAGTTGGGTTCGGGACAGGGGGTCCTATGGCTACACCTTC. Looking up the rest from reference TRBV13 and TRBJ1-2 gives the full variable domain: AAGVIQSPRHLIKEKRETATLKCYPIPRHDTVYWYQQGPGQDPQFLISFYEKMQSDKGSIPDRFSAQQFSDYHSELNMSSLELGDSALYFCASSWVRDRGSYGYTFGSGTRLTVV.

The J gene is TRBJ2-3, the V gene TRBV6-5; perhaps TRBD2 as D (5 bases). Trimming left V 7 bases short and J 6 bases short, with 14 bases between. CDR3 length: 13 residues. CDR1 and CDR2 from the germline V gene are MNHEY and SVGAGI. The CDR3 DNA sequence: TGTGCCAGCAAGGTATCGTGGGAGGATACGCAGTATTTT. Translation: CASKVSWEDTQYF.

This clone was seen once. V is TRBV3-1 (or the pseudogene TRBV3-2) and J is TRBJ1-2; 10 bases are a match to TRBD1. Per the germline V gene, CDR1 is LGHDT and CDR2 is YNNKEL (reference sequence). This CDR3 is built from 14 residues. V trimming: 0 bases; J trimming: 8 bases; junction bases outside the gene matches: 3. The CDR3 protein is CASSQDGTGVGYTF. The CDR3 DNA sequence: TGTGCCAGCAGCCAAGACGGGACAGGGGTCGGCTACACCTTC.

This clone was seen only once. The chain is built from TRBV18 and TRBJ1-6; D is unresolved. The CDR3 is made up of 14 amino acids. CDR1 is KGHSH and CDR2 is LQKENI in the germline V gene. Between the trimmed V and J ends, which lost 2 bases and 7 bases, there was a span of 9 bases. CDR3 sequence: CASSPGGVNSPLHF. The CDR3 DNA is TGTGCCAGCTCACCAGGCGGGGTCAATTCACCCCTCCACTTT.

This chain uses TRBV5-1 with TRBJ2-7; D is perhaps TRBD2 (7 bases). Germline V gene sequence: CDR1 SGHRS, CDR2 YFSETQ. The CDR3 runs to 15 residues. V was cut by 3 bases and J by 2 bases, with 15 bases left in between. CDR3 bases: TGCGCCAGCAGCTCGGGGGGACATCTAACCTACGAGCAGTACTTC. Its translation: CASSSGGHLTYEQYF.

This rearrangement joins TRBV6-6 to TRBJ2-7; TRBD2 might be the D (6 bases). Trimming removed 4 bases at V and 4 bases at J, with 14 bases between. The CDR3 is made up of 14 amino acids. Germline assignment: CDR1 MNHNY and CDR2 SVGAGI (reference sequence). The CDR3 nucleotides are TGTGCCAGCAGTTCTATTAGACTAGAATACGAGCAGTACTTC. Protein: CASSSIRLEYEQYF.

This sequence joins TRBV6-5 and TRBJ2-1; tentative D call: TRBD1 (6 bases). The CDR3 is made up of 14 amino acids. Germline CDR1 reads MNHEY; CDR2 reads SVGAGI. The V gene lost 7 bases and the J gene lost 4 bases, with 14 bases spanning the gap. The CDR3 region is CASIRGKPYNEQFF. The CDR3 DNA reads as TGTGCCAGCATAAGGGGGAAACCTTACAATGAGCAGTTCTTC.

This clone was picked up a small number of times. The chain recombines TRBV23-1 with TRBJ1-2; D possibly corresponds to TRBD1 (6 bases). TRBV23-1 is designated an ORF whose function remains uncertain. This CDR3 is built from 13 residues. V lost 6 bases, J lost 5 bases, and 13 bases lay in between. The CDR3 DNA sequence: TGCGCCAGCAGGAAAGGACAGCTGTATGGCTACACCTTC. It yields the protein CASRKGQLYGYTF.

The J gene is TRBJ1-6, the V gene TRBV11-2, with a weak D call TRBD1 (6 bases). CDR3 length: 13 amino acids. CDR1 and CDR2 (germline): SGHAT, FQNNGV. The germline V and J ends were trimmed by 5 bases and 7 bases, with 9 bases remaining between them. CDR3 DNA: TGTGCCAGCAGCGTGACAGGCAATTCACCCCTCCACTTT. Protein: CASSVTGNSPLHF.

The CDR3 DNA sequence: TGTGCCAGCTGGGACAGGGGGCGCATAGGCTACACCTTC. Translation gives CASWDRGRIGYTF. This chain links TRBV18 with TRBJ1-2, with 12 positions matching TRBD1. Germline V lookup: CDR1 KGHSH, CDR2 LQKENI. The CDR3 length is 13 residues. The junction had 5 bases not matched to a gene; V was cut back by 7 bases and J by 8 bases.

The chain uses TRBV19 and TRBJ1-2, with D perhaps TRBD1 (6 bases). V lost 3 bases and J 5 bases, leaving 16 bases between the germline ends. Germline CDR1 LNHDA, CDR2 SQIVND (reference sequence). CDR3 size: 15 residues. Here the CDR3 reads CASSIRDTPGYGYTF. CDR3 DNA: TGTGCCAGTAGTATCCGGGACACCCCAGGGTATGGCTACACCTTC.

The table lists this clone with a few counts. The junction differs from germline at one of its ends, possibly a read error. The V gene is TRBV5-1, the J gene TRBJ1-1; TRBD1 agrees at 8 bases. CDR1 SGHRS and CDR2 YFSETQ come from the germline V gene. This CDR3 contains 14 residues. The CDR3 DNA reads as TGCGCCAGCAGCTTTACCTCCGGGACAGGCCACGATGGGTTT. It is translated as CASSFTSGTGHDGF.

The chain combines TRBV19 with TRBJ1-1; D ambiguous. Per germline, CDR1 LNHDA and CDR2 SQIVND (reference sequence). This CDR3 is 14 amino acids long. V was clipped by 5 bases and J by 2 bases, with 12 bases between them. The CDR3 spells CASSSGRVNTEAFF. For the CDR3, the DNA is TGTGCCAGTAGTTCTGGGAGGGTAAACACTGAAGCTTTCTTT.

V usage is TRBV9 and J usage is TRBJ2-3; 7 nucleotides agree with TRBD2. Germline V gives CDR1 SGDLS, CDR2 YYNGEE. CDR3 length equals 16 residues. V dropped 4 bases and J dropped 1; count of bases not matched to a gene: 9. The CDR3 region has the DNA TGTGCCAGCAGCACTGATAGCGGGTGGGGCACAGATACGCAGTATTTT. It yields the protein CASSTDSGWGTDTQYF.

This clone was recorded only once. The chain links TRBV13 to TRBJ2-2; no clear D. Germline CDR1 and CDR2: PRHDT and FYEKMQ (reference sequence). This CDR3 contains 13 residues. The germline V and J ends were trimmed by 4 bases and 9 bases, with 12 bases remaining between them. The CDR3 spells CASSSGRNWELFF. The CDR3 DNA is TGTGCCAGCAGCTCAGGAAGAAACTGGGAGCTGTTTTTT.

CDR3 nucleotide sequence: TGTGCCAGCAGTCACAGGGGGATGGGCACTGAAGCTTTCTTT. This codes for CASSHRGMGTEAFF. This chain joins TRBV7-8 and TRBJ1-1; 8 bases are a match to TRBD1. The CDR3 is made up of 14 amino acids. V lost 6 bases and J lost 4; bases outside the gene matches: 7. Per germline, CDR1 SGHVS and CDR2 FQNEAQ.

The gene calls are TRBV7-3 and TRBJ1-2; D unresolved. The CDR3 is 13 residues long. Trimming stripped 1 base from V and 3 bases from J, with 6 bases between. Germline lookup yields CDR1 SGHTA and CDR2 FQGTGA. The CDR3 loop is CASSLNRDYGYTF. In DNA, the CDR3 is TGTGCCAGCAGCTTAAACAGAGACTATGGCTACACCTTC.

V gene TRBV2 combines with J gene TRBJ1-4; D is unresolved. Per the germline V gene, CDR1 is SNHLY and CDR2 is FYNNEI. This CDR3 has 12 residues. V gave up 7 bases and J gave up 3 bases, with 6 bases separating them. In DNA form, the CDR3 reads TGTGCCAGCAAACGGTCTAATGAAAAACTGTTTTTT. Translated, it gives CASKRSNEKLFF.

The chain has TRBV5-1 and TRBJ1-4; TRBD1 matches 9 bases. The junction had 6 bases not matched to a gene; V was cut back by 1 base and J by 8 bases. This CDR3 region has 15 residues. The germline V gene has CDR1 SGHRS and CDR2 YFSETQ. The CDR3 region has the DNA TGCGCCAGCAGCTTGCCGGGACAGGGTAACGAAAAACTGTTTTTT. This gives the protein CASSLPGQGNEKLFF.

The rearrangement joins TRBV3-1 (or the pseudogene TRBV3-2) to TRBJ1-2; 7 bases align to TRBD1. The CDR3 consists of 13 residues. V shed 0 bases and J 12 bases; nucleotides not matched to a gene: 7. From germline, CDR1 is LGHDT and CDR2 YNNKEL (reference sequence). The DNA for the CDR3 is TGTGCCAGCAGCCAAGACATAGGACAGGAAGACACCTTC. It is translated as CASSQDIGQEDTF.

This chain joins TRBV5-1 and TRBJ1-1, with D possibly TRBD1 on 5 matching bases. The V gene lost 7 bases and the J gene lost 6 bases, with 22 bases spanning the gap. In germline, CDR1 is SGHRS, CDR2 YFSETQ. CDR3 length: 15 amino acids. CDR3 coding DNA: TGCGCCAGCTCAGGTGGGGGGTCTGTTTCCGCTGAAGCTTTCTTT. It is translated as CASSGGGSVSAEAFF.

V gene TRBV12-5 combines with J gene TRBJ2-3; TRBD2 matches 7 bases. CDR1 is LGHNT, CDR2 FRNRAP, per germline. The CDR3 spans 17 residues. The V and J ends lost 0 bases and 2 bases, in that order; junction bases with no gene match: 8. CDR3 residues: CASGLVLGGPVTDTQYF. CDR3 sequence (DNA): TGTGCTAGTGGTTTGGTACTGGGAGGGCCCGTCACAGATACGCAGTATTTT.